This is a list of T cell receptor beta chains from one sample in a study of immune evolution from preneoplasia to lung adenocarcinoma. Generated by immunoSEQ multiplex PCR, the TCRdb table keeps only in-frame clones and is missing some. The sample carries about 16,000 clones, 86% recorded once. The material sequenced was FFPE invasive lung adenocarcinoma tissue. The receptor source for this set is a person aged 70 to 79 with invasive lung adenocarcinoma. Each CDR3 is given with its conserved first and last residue. Fields, in order: clone size, D gene, V gene, J gene, CDR3 protein, CDR3 DNA. A D gene is named only where the DNA matches it firmly. Expanded clones get a size class; other rows say once, few or many, or leave the size out.

clone_size: -
d_call: -
v_call: TRBV9
j_call: TRBJ1-5
cdr3_aa: CASSVVDGGQPQHF
cdr3_nt: TGTGCCAGCAGCGTAGTGGATGGTGGGCAGCCCCAGCATTTT

clone_size: -
d_call: -
v_call: TRBV4-2
j_call: TRBJ2-5
cdr3_aa: CASSQTTGERETQYF
cdr3_nt: TGTGCCAGCAGCCAAACGACTGGGGAGAGAGAGACCCAGTACTTC

clone_size: few
d_call: -
v_call: TRBV4-1
j_call: TRBJ2-3
cdr3_aa: CASSLDPGYGTDTQYF
cdr3_nt: TGCGCCAGCAGCCTCGACCCGGGCTATGGCACAGATACGCAGTATTTT

clone_size: -
d_call: TRBD1
v_call: TRBV27
j_call: TRBJ2-5
cdr3_aa: CASSLSGQTQETQYF
cdr3_nt: TGTGCCAGCAGTTTATCGGGACAGACCCAAGAGACCCAGTACTTC

clone_size: -
d_call: TRBD2
v_call: TRBV10-2
j_call: TRBJ2-7
cdr3_aa: CASSEAGGPYEQYF
cdr3_nt: TGCGCCAGCAGTGAAGCGGGAGGACCCTACGAGCAGTACTTC

clone_size: -
d_call: -
v_call: TRBV27
j_call: TRBJ1-5
cdr3_aa: CASSFASGGNQPQHF
cdr3_nt: TGTGCCAGCAGTTTCGCCAGTGGGGGCAATCAGCCCCAGCATTTT

clone_size: -
d_call: TRBD2
v_call: TRBV5-1
j_call: TRBJ2-3
cdr3_aa: CASSGGPTSGEDTQYF
cdr3_nt: TGCGCCAGCAGCGGAGGTCCGACTAGCGGGGAAGATACGCAGTATTTT

clone_size: -
d_call: TRBD1
v_call: TRBV28
j_call: TRBJ1-5
cdr3_aa: CASSFRDRGGDVSQHF
cdr3_nt: TGTGCCAGCAGTTTCCGGGACAGGGGCGGTGACGTGTCCCAGCATTTT

clone_size: -
d_call: -
v_call: TRBV19
j_call: TRBJ1-2
cdr3_aa: CARGLGRAYGYTF
cdr3_nt: TGTGCCAGGGGACTTGGCAGGGCCTATGGCTACACCTTC

clone_size: -
d_call: -
v_call: TRBV28
j_call: TRBJ2-3
cdr3_aa: CASSLAGGGIDTQYF
cdr3_nt: TGTGCCAGCAGTTTAGCCGGTGGGGGCATTGATACGCAGTATTTT

clone_size: -
d_call: -
v_call: TRBV4-1
j_call: TRBJ1-2
cdr3_aa: CASSQDPWASLSGYTF
cdr3_nt: TGCGCCAGCAGCCAAGATCCGTGGGCCTCCTTATCGGGCTACACCTTC

clone_size: once
d_call: -
v_call: TRBV15
j_call: TRBJ2-1
cdr3_aa: CATAGLYNEQFF
cdr3_nt: TGTGCCACCGCCGGACTTTACAATGAGCAGTTCTTC

clone_size: -
d_call: TRBD1
v_call: TRBV7-9
j_call: TRBJ1-1
cdr3_aa: CASSPFWQGDRNTEAFF
cdr3_nt: TGTGCCAGCAGCCCATTTTGGCAGGGGGATAGGAACACTGAAGCTTTCTTT

clone_size: -
d_call: -
v_call: TRBV27
j_call: TRBJ2-2
cdr3_aa: CASSFLPGGVTGELFF
cdr3_nt: TGTGCCAGCAGTTTCCTCCCCGGCGGGGTGACCGGGGAGCTGTTTTTT

clone_size: -
d_call: TRBD2
v_call: TRBV5-6
j_call: TRBJ2-1
cdr3_aa: CASSTGLAGVYEQFF
cdr3_nt: TGTGCCAGCAGCACCGGACTAGCGGGAGTGTATGAGCAGTTCTTC

clone_size: -
d_call: -
v_call: TRBV7-9
j_call: TRBJ2-1
cdr3_aa: CASSLRGESYNEQFF
cdr3_nt: TGTGCCAGCAGCTTAAGAGGGGAGTCCTACAATGAGCAGTTCTTC

clone_size: -
d_call: -
v_call: TRBV18
j_call: TRBJ2-5
cdr3_aa: CASSPWDQETQYF
cdr3_nt: TGTGCCAGCTCACCATGGGACCAAGAGACCCAGTACTTC

clone_size: once
d_call: TRBD1
v_call: TRBV6-6
j_call: TRBJ2-7
cdr3_aa: CASSPTSTGAYEQYF
cdr3_nt: TGTGCCAGCAGCCCTACTTCGACAGGGGCGTACGAGCAGTACTTC

clone_size: -
d_call: -
v_call: TRBV7-9
j_call: TRBJ1-2
cdr3_aa: CASSLDGGYTF
cdr3_nt: TGTGCCAGCAGCTTAGATGGTGGCTACACCTTC

clone_size: -
d_call: -
v_call: TRBV2
j_call: TRBJ2-5
cdr3_aa: CASSPLGETQYF
cdr3_nt: TGTGCCAGCAGTCCCCTAGGGGAGACCCAGTACTTC

clone_size: -
d_call: TRBD1
v_call: TRBV7-3
j_call: TRBJ1-1
cdr3_aa: CASSRGGTGGVTEAFF
cdr3_nt: TGTGCCAGCAGCCGAGGAGGGACAGGGGGAGTCACTGAAGCTTTCTTT

clone_size: -
d_call: -
v_call: TRBV11-2
j_call: TRBJ1-1
cdr3_aa: CASSLTPSGSPMNTEAFF
cdr3_nt: TGTGCCAGCAGCTTAACCCCCAGCGGTTCGCCCATGAACACTGAAGCTTTCTTT